This T cell receptor (beta chain) was recorded in a study of OX40 agonist ivuxolimab in advanced cancers. Notes on the research overall: The costimulatory receptor OX40 (CD134) was targeted by ivuxolimab, a fully human IgG2 agonistic monoclonal antibody. Intravenous ivuxolimab was administered to patients every 2 weeks at six dose levels: 0.01, 0.1, 0.3, 1.5, 3 and 10 mg/kg. Among the roughly 54 dose-escalation patients, around 19 had hepatocellular carcinoma, 15 or so melanoma, 9 renal cell carcinoma and 9 head and neck cancer. In the dose-escalation cohort, nearly 85% of patients were male, and the mean age was 60 years with a range of about 20 to 80. Prior anti-PD-1, anti-PD-L1 or anti-CTLA-4 therapy was permitted, and checkpoint inhibitors had been received by around 40% of dose-escalation patients. Partial responses were achieved by three dose-escalation patients, of whom one had hepatocellular carcinoma and two had cutaneous melanoma. Peripheral TCRbeta sequencing was intended to test whether TCR sequence diversity was altered and clonal T-cell expansion was caused by ivuxolimab. The paper covers the monotherapy dose-escalation part of the phase I ivuxolimab trial, which included N ≈ 50 patients. The investigation overall reported the following: The antigen specificity of the clonally expanded peripheral T cells was not determined. At doses from 0.1 to 3.0 mg/kg, clonal expansion was seen in both CD4+ and CD8+ blood T cells between baseline and week 6. On average, CD8+ T cells showed more expanded clones than CD4+ T cells after ivuxolimab. Low levels of normalized T-cell clonal expansion were also seen in some nonresponding patients. Partial responders in the 0.1-3.0 mg/kg groups had among the lowest normalized peripheral clonal expansion, especially among CD8+ T cells.

V sheds 0 bases and J sheds 4 bases, leaving 16 bases between their ends. CDR1 and CDR2 were assigned from the germline V gene as LGHNA and YSLEER. The CDR3 measures 16 amino acids from cysteine to phenylalanine. Only the CDR3 portion is preserved as DNA: 48 bases, with reading frame beginning at the first base. Patients with a history of autoimmune disease or receiving systemic immunosuppression were excluded from the trial. Peripheral blood for TCR sequencing was drawn from every dose cohort at baseline, at cycle 4 day 1 and at cycle 7 day 1. The samples were drawn from a first-in-human, open-label, multicenter phase I dose-escalation trial of ivuxolimab. Adults with locally advanced or metastatic melanoma, renal cell, hepatocellular, or head and neck squamous cell carcinoma were enrolled in the trial. Before TCR sequencing, CD4+ and CD8+ T cells were separately sorted from peripheral blood. For sequencing of the TCRbeta CDR3 region, genomic DNA was extracted from the sorted cells. The immunoSEQ Assay was used for sequencing of TCRbeta CDR3 regions. As stored in TCRdb, this immuneACCESS dataset retains in-frame rearrangements with V and J assigned. A fraction of the clones does not appear; measured against another copy, unresolved V genes explain less than half of the discrepancy, and the remainder lacks a known reason. The sample records around 77,000 clones, about 90% of which are singletons. Under 7.5% of the sample belongs to the ten largest clones.

For this clone: Its antigen is currently not known. Base qualities are not provided; no much larger clone lies one nucleotide away.

The input for sequencing was CD4+ or CD8+ T cells sorted from blood, taken in a trial of the OX40 agonist ivuxolimab. Recombination linked TRBV4-3 to TRBJ2-7; too little of a D gene remains to name it. This receptor was taken from an adult with an advanced solid tumor such as melanoma, head and neck, liver or kidney cancer. The CDR3 corresponds to CASSQDLTDPRYEQYF. The nucleotide sequence is given as TGCGCCAGCAGCCAAGATTTGACGGACCCTCGGTACGAGCAGTACTTC.